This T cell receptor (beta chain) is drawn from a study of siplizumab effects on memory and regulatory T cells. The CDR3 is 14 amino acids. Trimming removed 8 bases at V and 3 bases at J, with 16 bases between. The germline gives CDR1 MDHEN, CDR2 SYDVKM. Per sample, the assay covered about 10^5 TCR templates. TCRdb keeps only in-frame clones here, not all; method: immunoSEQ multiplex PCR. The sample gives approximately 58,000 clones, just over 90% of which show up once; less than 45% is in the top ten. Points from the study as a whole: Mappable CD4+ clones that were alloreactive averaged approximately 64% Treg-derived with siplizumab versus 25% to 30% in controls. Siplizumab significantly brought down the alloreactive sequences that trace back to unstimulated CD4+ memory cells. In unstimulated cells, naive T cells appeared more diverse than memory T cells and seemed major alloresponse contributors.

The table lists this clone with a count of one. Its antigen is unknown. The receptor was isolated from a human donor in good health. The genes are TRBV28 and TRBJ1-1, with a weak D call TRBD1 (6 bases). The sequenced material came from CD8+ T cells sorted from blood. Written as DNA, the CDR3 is TGTGCCAGCGTTTTAAGGGGGGGTTACACTGAAGCTTTCTTT. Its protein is CASVLRGGYTEAFF.